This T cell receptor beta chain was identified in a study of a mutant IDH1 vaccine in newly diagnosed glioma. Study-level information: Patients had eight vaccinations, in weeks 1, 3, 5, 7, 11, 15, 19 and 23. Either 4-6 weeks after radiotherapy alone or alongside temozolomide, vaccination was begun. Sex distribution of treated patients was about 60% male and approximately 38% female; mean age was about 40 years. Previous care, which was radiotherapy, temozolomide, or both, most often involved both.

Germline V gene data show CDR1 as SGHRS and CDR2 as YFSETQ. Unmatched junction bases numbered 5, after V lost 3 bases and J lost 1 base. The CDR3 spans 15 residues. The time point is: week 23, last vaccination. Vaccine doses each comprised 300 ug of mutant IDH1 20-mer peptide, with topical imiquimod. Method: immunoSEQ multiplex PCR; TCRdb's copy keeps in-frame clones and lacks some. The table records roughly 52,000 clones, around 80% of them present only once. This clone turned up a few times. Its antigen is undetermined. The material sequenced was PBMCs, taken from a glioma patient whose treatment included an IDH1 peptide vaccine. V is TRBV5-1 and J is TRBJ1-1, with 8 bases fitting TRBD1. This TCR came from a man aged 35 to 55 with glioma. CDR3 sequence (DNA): TGCGCCAGCAGCTCCAGGGGGCTAGGGAACACTGAAGCTTTCTTT. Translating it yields CASSSRGLGNTEAFF. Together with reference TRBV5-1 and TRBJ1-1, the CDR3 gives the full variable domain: KAGVTQTPRYLIKTRGQQVTLSCSPISGHRSVSWYQQTPGQGLQFLFEYFSETQRNKGNFPGRFSGRQFSNSRSEMNVSTLELGDSALYLCASSSRGLGNTEAFFGQGTRLTVV.